This T cell receptor (beta chain) is drawn from a study of blood T cells in healthy people across ages. Study findings and constraints: Leaving the PBMCs unsorted stopped any conclusive comparison of naive versus antigen-experienced cells. Strong correlation was found linking TCR beta diversity to naive T cell percentage. Underestimates were what the diversity estimates from one million T cells were considered to be.

There are a few counts of this clonotype. What it binds is unknown. The J segment lost 4 bases and the V segment lost 4 bases, leaving 8 bases of the junction unmatched. CDR3 length equals 15 residues. A second about 7 to 11 cycle PCR used barcoded and J-beta primers. Via MiXCR, TCRdb re-called the 5' RACE reads, giving one row per CDR3 protein. The sample contains approximately 2,000,000 distinct CDR3 sequences, 39% of which appear only once. The sample comprised blood. The rearrangement joins TRBV12-3 or TRBV12-4 to TRBJ2-3, with 7 bases matching TRBD1. The receptor comes from a human donor in good health. The CDR3 region has the DNA TGTGCCAGCAGTTCCGCCGGGACAGTTTCAGATACGCAGTATTTT. Amino acids: CASSSAGTVSDTQYF.